The clone carrying this T cell receptor beta chain showed up many times. Its target is unknown. The sample is drawn from a study of identical twins. Study outcomes and limitations: Beta clonotypes that were abundant in cord blood contained fewer insertions, a pattern absent from memory repertoires. Alpha sequences out of frame and shared by twins had excess low generation probability. Models underpredicted monozygotic twin sharing of out-of-frame TCR alpha.

Each CDR3 protein is one row after TCRdb ran MiXCR on the 5' RACE reads. The sample shows 350,000 to 450,000 distinct CDR3 sequences, approximately 18% of them seen only once. The sequencing input was naive T cells sorted from blood. The TCR was taken from a man aged 45 to 65 in good health.

For the CDR3, the DNA is TGCAGTGCTAGTTATGGACTAGCGGTCTGGGGGATGGAGACCCAGTACTTC. Translating gives CSASYGLAVWGMETQYF. The rearrangement uses TRBV20-1 and TRBJ2-5; 10 nucleotides line up with TRBD2. The CDR3 loop spans 17 amino acids. V gave up 3 bases and J gave up 5 bases; unmatched junction bases: 15. CDR1 DFQATT and CDR2 SNEGSKA come from the germline V gene (reference sequence).